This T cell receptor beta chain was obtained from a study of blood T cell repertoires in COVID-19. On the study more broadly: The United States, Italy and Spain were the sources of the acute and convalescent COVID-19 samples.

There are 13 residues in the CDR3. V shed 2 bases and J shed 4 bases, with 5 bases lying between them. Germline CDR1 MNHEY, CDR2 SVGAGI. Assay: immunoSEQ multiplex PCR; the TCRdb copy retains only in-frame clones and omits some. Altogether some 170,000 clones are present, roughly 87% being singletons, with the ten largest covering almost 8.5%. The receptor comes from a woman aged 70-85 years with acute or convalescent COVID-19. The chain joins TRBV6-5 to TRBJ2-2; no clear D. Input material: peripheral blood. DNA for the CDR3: TGTGCCAGCAGTTACCACACCACCGGGGAGCTGTTTTTT. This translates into CASSYHTTGELFF.